What follows are 14 T cell receptor beta chains derived from one specimen sequenced in a study of shared clonotypes between healthy human individuals. The repertoire was sequenced with immunoSEQ multiplex PCR; TCRdb's copy has only in-frame clones and lacks some. The sample includes approximately 2.3 million clones, over 85% of them seen just once. Specimen: naive CD4+ T cells from PBMCs. Subset in this sample: CD45RA+ positively selected. Source of these receptors: a man younger than 30 in good health. Some clones in this sample may be carry-over from other donors' samples.

The chain carries TRBV2 and TRBJ1-5; D may be TRBD1 (6 bases). CDR1 is SNHLY and CDR2 is FYNNEI in the germline V gene. This CDR3 comprises 14 residues. The germline V and J ends were trimmed by 6 bases and 5 bases, with 14 bases remaining between them. This CDR3 is CASRGDTRDQPQHF. The CDR3 nucleotides read TGTGCCAGCAGAGGGGACACTCGCGATCAGCCCCAGCATTTT. Complete variable domain (other parts from reference TRBV2 and TRBJ1-5): EPEVTQTPSHQVTQMGQEVILRCVPISNHLYFYWYRQILGQKVEFLVSFYNNEISEKSEIFDDQFSVERPDGSNFTLKIRSTKLEDSAMYFCASRGDTRDQPQHFGDGTRLSIL.

This chain connects TRBV19 to TRBJ1-2; D is possibly TRBD1 (5 bases). The germline V gene encodes CDR1 LNHDA and CDR2 SQIVND (reference sequence). V was pared by 6 bases and J by 2 bases, with 13 bases between. The CDR3 runs 14 residues. The CDR3 DNA follows: TGTGCCAGTAGCAGCTGGGGGGACAACTATGGCTACACCTTC. This translates into CASSSWGDNYGYTF.

This rearrangement joins TRBV19 to TRBJ2-3; 9 positions match TRBD2. Germline CDR1 is LNHDA and CDR2 is SQIVND (reference sequence). This CDR3 region has 16 residues. The junction had 12 bases not matched to a gene; V was cut back by 9 bases and J by 2 bases. The CDR3 DNA is TGTGCCAGACTCATTGCGACTAGCGGAGACACAGATACGCAGTATTTT. Translation: CARLIATSGDTDTQYF.

The genes are TRBV6-5 and TRBJ1-1; D ambiguous. The CDR3 spans 14 residues. Germline V gene lookup returns CDR1 MNHEY and CDR2 SVGAGI. V was clipped by 8 bases and J by 6 bases, with 19 bases between them. CDR3 residues: CASCVGRSMAEAFF. The CDR3 DNA sequence: TGTGCCAGCTGCGTGGGAAGGTCCATGGCTGAAGCTTTCTTT.

The J gene is TRBJ2-2, the V gene TRBV4-3, with unresolved D. The CDR3 has 18 residues. Germline assignment: CDR1 LGHNA and CDR2 YSLEER. V was cut by 1 base and J by 2 bases, with 17 bases left in between. In nucleotides, the CDR3 is TGCGCCAGCAGCCAAGGGCCGGGTGCAGCCAGAAACACCGGGGAGCTGTTTTTT. As protein: CASSQGPGAARNTGELFF.

The J gene is TRBJ2-4, the V gene TRBV9, with D maybe TRBD2 (6 bases). Trimming pared 4 bases from V and 7 bases from J, leaving 18 bases between. CDR3 length equals 15 residues. Germline V gene lookup returns CDR1 SGDLS and CDR2 YYNGEE. CDR3 residues: CASSPSAGNYNIQYF. In DNA, the CDR3 is TGTGCCAGCAGCCCGTCGGCGGGAAATTATAACATTCAGTACTTC.

The chain couples TRBV5-1 to TRBJ2-1, with a weak D call TRBD1 (5 bases). The ends were cut back, 0 bases at V and 7 bases at J, with 17 bases in the middle. This CDR3 is built from 16 residues. Germline V gene data show CDR1 as SGHRS and CDR2 as YFSETQ. CDR3 nucleotide sequence: TGCGCCAGCAGCTTGGGAGGCCTAGGGGTCGGGAATGAGCAGTTCTTC. It specifies CASSLGGLGVGNEQFF.

As to this clone: Other DNA sequences from this sample encode an identical CDR3 as well. The V call is TRBV18, the J call TRBJ2-2; TRBD2 aligns across 14 bases. Unmatched junction bases numbered 6, after V lost 6 bases and J lost 6 bases. CDR1 and CDR2 from the germline V gene are KGHSH and LQKENI. The CDR3 contains 16 residues. CDR3 coding DNA: TGTGCCAGCTCCCCGGGACTAGCGGGAGTAGCCGGGGAGCTGTTTTTT. Encoded protein: CASSPGLAGVAGELFF.

The chain uses TRBV28 and TRBJ1-1; D might be TRBD1 (6 bases). The V and J ends lost 7 bases and 5 bases respectively, with 17 bases between them. Germline CDR1 reads MDHEN; CDR2 reads SYDVKM. The length of the CDR3 is 14 residues. CDR3 residues: CASTTVGGPTEAFF. CDR3 nucleotides: TGTGCCAGCACCACCGTTGGGGGGCCGACTGAAGCTTTCTTT.

The chain has TRBV27 and TRBJ2-7; possibly TRBD1 or TRBD2 for D (6 bases each). The CDR3 is made up of 16 amino acids. The germline V and J ends were trimmed by 6 bases and 0 bases, with 18 bases remaining between them. Germline V lookup: CDR1 MNHEY, CDR2 SMNVEV (reference sequence). CDR3 DNA: TGTGCCAGCAGCCCTGGTAGGGGGGTCTTCTCCTACGAGCAGTACTTC. Its translation is CASSPGRGVFSYEQYF.

The chain carries TRBV4-1 and TRBJ1-2, with 9 bases that match TRBD1. The V gene's germline CDR1 is MGHRA and CDR2 YSYEKL. The CDR3 runs 19 residues. V was clipped by 2 bases and J by 2 bases; unmatched bases: 15. The CDR3: CASSQRGGTWDRANYGYTF. The CDR3 coding sequence is TGCGCCAGCAGCCAAAGGGGGGGGACCTGGGACAGGGCAAACTATGGCTACACCTTC.

V gene TRBV27 combines with J gene TRBJ1-2; D is uncertain. V was clipped by 2 bases and J by 4 bases, with 8 bases between them. Germline assignment: CDR1 MNHEY and CDR2 SMNVEV (reference sequence). This CDR3 contains 13 residues. CDR3 DNA sequence: TGTGCCAGCAGTTTAGAGGCGGGCTATGGCTACACCTTC. This codes for CASSLEAGYGYTF.

J is TRBJ2-2 and V is TRBV5-4; D not certain. In germline, CDR1 is SGHNT, CDR2 YYREEE (reference sequence). Trimming removed 3 bases at V and 0 bases at J, with 6 bases between. The CDR3 has 14 amino acids. CDR3 in amino acids: CASSSATNTGELFF. As DNA, the CDR3 is TGTGCCAGCAGCTCGGCCACGAACACCGGGGAGCTGTTTTTT.

This chain joins TRBV4-1 and TRBJ1-4, with a weak D call TRBD1 (5 bases). The CDR3 has 15 amino acids. Germline CDR1 is MGHRA and CDR2 is YSYEKL. Trimming stripped 1 base from V and 6 bases from J, with 12 bases between. CDR3 residues: CASSQAGTEYEKLFF. The CDR3, as DNA: TGCGCCAGCAGCCAAGCAGGGACGGAGTATGAAAAACTGTTTTTT.